This T cell receptor beta chain was obtained from a study of post-analysis software for immune sequencing data. Whole-study results and caveats: Multiple sclerosis patients had significantly lower normalized Chao1 diversity than controls. When patients were compared with controls, a handful of TRBV segments were more frequent, TRBV5-6, TRBV5-1 and TRBV20-1 among them.

The V end was cut by 7 bases, the J end by 7 bases, with 23 bases between. The length of the CDR3 is 15 residues. CDR1 ENHRY and CDR2 SYGVKD come from the germline V gene. The TCR beta cDNA libraries carried unique molecular identifiers. Using its own MiXCR run on the PCR reads, TCRdb lists one record per CDR3 protein. The sample comprises fewer than 700,000 distinct CDR3 sequences, roughly 47% of which are singletons, and 1.5% to 2% rests with the top ten. About this clonotype itself: Its antigen remains unknown.

Sequencing input: blood. The chain has TRBV10-3 and TRBJ2-7, with D possibly matching TRBD1 (7 bases). The TCR comes from a girl aged 5-17 years with multiple sclerosis. CDR3 in DNA: TGTGCCATCACCGAGTCGCGACAGGGCCGGGGGGAGCAGTACTTC. Amino acid sequence: CAITESRQGRGEQYF.